This is a list of T cell receptor beta chains from one sample in a study of molecular identifiers for immune sequencing clone quantification. A single record per CDR3 protein comes from TCRdb applying MiXCR to the PCR reads. The sample records about 36,000 distinct CDR3 sequences, roughly 18% being singletons. The sample comprised naive CD8+ T cells from blood, with Jurkat cell RNA spiked in. These receptors all stem from a human donor in good health. Some libraries in this study had Jurkat cell RNA spiked in. Both conserved end residues are part of each CDR3. D genes are given only for firm matches. Not every row has a clone size; where given, it reads once, few, many or a size class.

d_call: TRBD1
cdr3_length: 16
v_call: TRBV4-1
j_call: TRBJ2-7
clone_size: many
cdr3_aa: CASSQATPGQTYEQYF
cdr3_nt: TGCGCCAGCAGCCAAGCCACCCCGGGACAGACCTACGAGCAGTACTTC

d_call: NA
cdr3_length: 12
v_call: TRBV2
j_call: TRBJ1-6
clone_size: few
cdr3_aa: CASHGGLSPLHF
cdr3_nt: TGTGCCAGCCACGGGGGACTTTCACCCCTCCACTTT

d_call: NA
cdr3_length: 13
v_call: TRBV7-3
j_call: TRBJ2-5
clone_size: many
cdr3_aa: CASSLKVEETQYF
cdr3_nt: TGTGCCAGCAGCTTAAAAGTGGAAGAGACCCAGTACTTC

d_call: NA
cdr3_length: 13
v_call: TRBV3-1
j_call: TRBJ2-7
clone_size: NA
cdr3_aa: CASSQDLLYEQYF
cdr3_nt: TGTGCCAGCAGCCAAGACTTACTTTACGAGCAGTACTTC

d_call: NA
cdr3_length: 15
v_call: TRBV13
j_call: TRBJ2-4
clone_size: many
cdr3_aa: CASSTDEEAKNIQYF
cdr3_nt: TGTGCCAGCAGCACCGACGAGGAGGCCAAAAACATTCAGTACTTC

d_call: TRBD1
cdr3_length: 16
v_call: TRBV28
j_call: TRBJ2-5
clone_size: many
cdr3_aa: CASSLDRRGWEETQYF
cdr3_nt: TGTGCCAGCAGCCTCGACCGCAGGGGGTGGGAGGAGACCCAGTACTTC

d_call: NA
cdr3_length: 16
v_call: TRBV19
j_call: TRBJ2-1
clone_size: NA
cdr3_aa: CASSMGRLSSYNEQFF
cdr3_nt: TGTGCCAGTAGTATGGGTCGCCTGAGCTCCTACAATGAGCAGTTCTTC

d_call: TRBD1
cdr3_length: 14
v_call: TRBV7-6
j_call: TRBJ2-7
clone_size: NA
cdr3_aa: CASSPLGQSDEQYF
cdr3_nt: TGTGCCAGCAGCCCGTTGGGACAGTCAGACGAGCAGTACTTC

d_call: NA
cdr3_length: 14
v_call: TRBV12-3/TRBV12-4
j_call: TRBJ2-1
clone_size: NA
cdr3_aa: CASSLGTLNNEQFF
cdr3_nt: TGTGCCAGCAGTTTAGGGACATTAAACAATGAGCAGTTCTTC

d_call: NA
cdr3_length: 18
v_call: TRBV4-1
j_call: TRBJ2-5
clone_size: NA
cdr3_aa: CASSQDWATEGYQETRYF
cdr3_nt: TGCGCCAGCAGCCAAGACTGGGCCACAGAGGGGTACCAAGAGACTCGGTACTTC

d_call: TRBD2
cdr3_length: 14
v_call: TRBV7-9
j_call: TRBJ2-7
clone_size: many
cdr3_aa: CASSLAGGAHEQYF
cdr3_nt: TGTGCCAGCAGCTTAGCGGGAGGGGCCCACGAGCAGTACTTC

d_call: NA
cdr3_length: 14
v_call: TRBV6-6
j_call: TRBJ1-5
clone_size: many
cdr3_aa: CATKRGVSNQPQHF
cdr3_nt: TGTGCCACCAAACGGGGGGTGAGCAATCAGCCCCAGCATTTT

d_call: TRBD2
cdr3_length: 14
v_call: TRBV28
j_call: TRBJ2-7
clone_size: NA
cdr3_aa: CASTPLAGDYEQYF
cdr3_nt: TGTGCCAGCACCCCACTAGCGGGGGACTACGAGCAGTACTTC

d_call: NA
cdr3_length: 12
v_call: TRBV12-3/TRBV12-4
j_call: TRBJ2-7
clone_size: NA
cdr3_aa: CASSAEAYEQYF
cdr3_nt: TGTGCCTCCTCGGCGGAGGCCTACGAGCAGTACTTC

d_call: TRBD1
cdr3_length: 15
v_call: TRBV7-9
j_call: TRBJ2-7
clone_size: NA
cdr3_aa: CASSLVGTGVHEQYF
cdr3_nt: TGTGCCAGCAGCTTAGTTGGGACAGGGGTCCACGAGCAGTACTTC

d_call: NA
cdr3_length: 11
v_call: TRBV29-1
j_call: TRBJ1-2
clone_size: many
cdr3_aa: CSVDTGDGYTF
cdr3_nt: TGCAGCGTTGATACCGGGGATGGCTACACCTTC

d_call: NA
cdr3_length: 13
v_call: TRBV28
j_call: TRBJ2-5
clone_size: NA
cdr3_aa: CASSLSVQETQYF
cdr3_nt: TGTGCCAGCAGTTTGAGTGTCCAAGAGACCCAGTACTTC